This is a list of T cell receptor beta chains from one sample in a study of blood T cells in healthy people across ages. TCRdb analysed the 5' RACE reads with MiXCR anew, one entry per CDR3 protein. The sample lists about 800,000 distinct CDR3 sequences, around a quarter occurring once. The same sample was also studied in work on T cells of mothers and their children.

Sequencing input: blood. Receptor source: a boy younger than 18 in good health. The CDR3 runs from the conserved cysteine through the conserved F or W. D genes are given only for firm matches. Clone size is shown for a subset of rows, as once, few, many or a class of expanded clone.

V	length	size	D	J	DNA	CDR3
TRBV7-9	18	-	TRBD1	TRBJ1-4	TGTGCCAGCAGCCCACGGCAACGGACAGGGGGAACTAATGAAAAACTGTTTTTT	CASSPRQRTGGTNEKLFF
TRBV4-1	16	few	-	TRBJ2-1	TGCGCCAGCAGCCAAGAAGGGACGGGACGCGACAATGAGCAGTTCTTC	CASSQEGTGRDNEQFF
TRBV13	15	few	-	TRBJ2-7	TGTGCCAGCAGCTTAGGCGGGCCCGACGCCTACGAGCAGTACTTC	CASSLGGPDAYEQYF
TRBV29-1	12	-	TRBD1	TRBJ1-1	TGCAGCGGGGGAGCAGGGGGCACTGAAGCTTTCTTT	CSGGAGGTEAFF
TRBV24-1	17	many	TRBD1	TRBJ2-1	TGTGCCACCAGTGATTTTACTCCGGGACAGGGGTCTCATGAGCAGTTCTTC	CATSDFTPGQGSHEQFF
TRBV29-1	14	few	-	TRBJ2-1	TGCAGCGTTATCCAAGGGGGCTCCTACAATGAGCAGTTCTTC	CSVIQGGSYNEQFF
TRBV7-2	15	-	-	TRBJ2-1	TGTGCCAGCAGCTTCGAGTCAGGTATCTACAATGAGCAGTTCTTC	CASSFESGIYNEQFF
TRBV29-1	13	-	-	TRBJ1-1	TGCAGCGTTGAAAGGTTGTTGAGCACTGAAGCTTTCTTT	CSVERLLSTEAFF
TRBV29-1	13	-	TRBD1	TRBJ2-7	TGCAGCGGCGGACAGGGTGAGGGATACGAGCAGTACTTC	CSGGQGEGYEQYF
TRBV7-2	14	-	TRBD2	TRBJ2-1	TGTGCCAGCAGCTTAGGGCCGGGGGGGGGAGCACAGTTCTTC	CASSLGPGGGAQFF
TRBV18	15	few	-	TRBJ1-6	TGTGCCAGCTCACCCCCAGGTAGAAGTCATTCACCCCTCCACTTT	CASSPPGRSHSPLHF
TRBV7-2	13	-	-	TRBJ2-7	TGTGCCAGCAGCTTAAGGAACTCCTACGAGCAGTACTTC	CASSLRNSYEQYF
TRBV20-1	13	few	-	TRBJ1-6	TGCAGTGCTATAGGGACGGTAGATTCACCCCTCCACTTT	CSAIGTVDSPLHF
TRBV7-2	17	-	-	TRBJ2-7	TGTGCCAGCAGCTTACCAGTTGGGGGAGCGGCCTCCTACGAGCAGTACTTC	CASSLPVGGAASYEQYF
TRBV6-1	14	-	TRBD1	TRBJ2-7	TGTGCCAGCATTGCCGGGACAGGGGCCTTCGAGCAGTACTTC	CASIAGTGAFEQYF
TRBV7-3	15	-	-	TRBJ2-7	TGTGCCAGCAGCCCCGGGGACGGGGGCTCCTACGAGCAGTACTTC	CASSPGDGGSYEQYF
TRBV20-1	12	-	TRBD1	TRBJ2-4	TGCAGTGCTATGACAGGGGGGGACATTCAGTACTTC	CSAMTGGDIQYF
TRBV9	13	few	-	TRBJ2-2	TGTGCCAGCAGCGTAGGGGTTACCGGGGAGCTGTTTTTT	CASSVGVTGELFF
TRBV7-2	15	-	-	TRBJ2-7	TGTGCCAGCAGCCTCCGCACAGAGTTCCCCTACGAGCAGTACTTC	CASSLRTEFPYEQYF
TRBV5-1	16	-	TRBD2	TRBJ2-3	TGCGCCAGCAGCTTGCTCACAGCGGGGGACACAGATACGCAGTATTTT	CASSLLTAGDTDTQYF
TRBV20-1	13	-	TRBD1	TRBJ2-5	TGCAGTGCCCAGGGACAGGACCAAGAGACCCAGTACTTC	CSAQGQDQETQYF
TRBV7-2	16	few	TRBD1	TRBJ1-2	TGTGCCAGCAGCTTAGGAGACAGGGGGCCTAACTATGGCTACACCTTC	CASSLGDRGPNYGYTF
TRBV12-3/TRBV12-4	15	few	-	TRBJ1-1	TGTGCCAGCAGACGCCCATGGGACGGGAACACTGAAGCTTTCTTT	CASRRPWDGNTEAFF
TRBV6-1	20	-	-	TRBJ2-6	TGTGCCAGCAGGCCCGGGACACCCTCTTTGGCTCTCTCTGGGGCCAACGTCCTGACTTTC	CASRPGTPSLALSGANVLTF
TRBV28	14	few	-	TRBJ2-1	TGTGCCAGCAGTCCCTTGGACGGATACAATGAGCAGTTCTTC	CASSPLDGYNEQFF
TRBV21-1	17	few	-	TRBJ2-2	TGTGCCAGCAGCAAGGCACTAGCGCCAACGAACACCGGGGAGCTGTTTTTT	CASSKALAPTNTGELFF
TRBV11-1	15	few	-	TRBJ2-2	TGTGCCAGCAGCAGCACGAGGGGGTTAACCGGGGAGCTGTTTTTT	CASSSTRGLTGELFF
TRBV12-3/TRBV12-4	12	-	-	TRBJ2-3	TGTGCCAGCAGTTTCAGGACAGATACGGAGTATTTT	CASSFRTDTEYF
TRBV5-1	14	-	TRBD1	TRBJ2-5	TGCGCCAGCAGCGGTGGGGACAGCCAAGAGACTCAGTACTTC	CASSGGDSQETQYF
TRBV6-2/TRBV6-3	15	few	-	TRBJ2-7	TGTGCCAGCAGTTATGGGACAAGGTACTCCTACGAGCAGTACTTC	CASSYGTRYSYEQYF
TRBV20-1	13	few	-	TRBJ2-7	TGCAGTGCCCAAAAATCGCCGGGATACGAGCAGTACTTC	CSAQKSPGYEQYF
TRBV7-7	15	few	-	TRBJ2-1	TGTGCTAGCAGCTTATTTGGCCGGAAGGGGGACGAGCAGTTCTTC	CASSLFGRKGDEQFF
TRBV20-1	17	-	TRBD1	TRBJ1-6	TGCAGTGCTAGAGTTCCGGGACAGGGTGACCATAATTCACCCCTCCACTTT	CSARVPGQGDHNSPLHF
TRBV20-1	13	few	TRBD1	TRBJ2-7	TGCAGTGCTAGGGACAGGGGGGTTCGGGAGCAGTACTTC	CSARDRGVREQYF
TRBV20-1	15	few	TRBD2	TRBJ2-7	TGCAGTGCTAGAACGGCTAGCGGGAGCTCCTACGAGCAGTACTTC	CSARTASGSSYEQYF
TRBV13	17	once	TRBD2	TRBJ2-1	TGTGCCAGCAGCTTAGGACTAGCGGGGGACTTAGGGGATGAGCAGTTCTTC	CASSLGLAGDLGDEQFF
TRBV4-1	16	-	TRBD2	TRBJ2-2	TGCGCCAGCAGCCAAGGACTAGCGGAATACACCGGGGAGCTGTTTTTT	CASSQGLAEYTGELFF
TRBV28	13	few	-	TRBJ1-1	TGTGCCAGCAGTTTAACCCGAAACACTGAAGCTTTCTTT	CASSLTRNTEAFF
TRBV29-1	14	-	-	TRBJ2-6	TGCAGCGTGTCGATTGGGCCTGGGGCCAACGTCCTGACTTTC	CSVSIGPGANVLTF
TRBV5-1	15	few	-	TRBJ2-7	TGCGCCAGCAGCTTGGCGCCTGGTGTATCCTACGAGCAGTACTTC	CASSLAPGVSYEQYF
TRBV7-9	16	few	-	TRBJ2-7	TGTGCCAGCAGCTTAGTGGGGGATCCCAGCTCCTACGAGCAGTACTTC	CASSLVGDPSSYEQYF
TRBV7-2	13	-	-	TRBJ2-1	TGTGCCAGCAGCTTAGCGACCCTGAATGAGCAGTTCTTC	CASSLATLNEQFF
TRBV12-3/TRBV12-4	14	many	TRBD2	TRBJ2-1	TGTGCCAGCAGCTCTAGCGGGGGGTACAATGAGCAGTTCTTC	CASSSSGGYNEQFF
TRBV7-9	15	-	-	TRBJ2-7	TGTGCCAGCAGCTTAGCGCCCGGGGGGCTGTACGAGCAGTACTTC	CASSLAPGGLYEQYF
TRBV6-1	17	-	-	TRBJ2-4	TGTGCCAGCAGTGAAGCTGGGGGCCAGGGGTCCAAAAACATTCAGTACTTC	CASSEAGGQGSKNIQYF